Described below is a single T cell receptor (beta chain) sequence and its context. This clone was seen only a few times. The clone's antigen remains unknown. No base quality values were provided; no much bigger clone lies one nucleotide off. Read against the paper, the sample's time point label means: about 28 days (+/-7) after the second vaccine dose. AZD1222 recipients given second doses at about 4 weeks or at about 12 weeks were pooled, since spike-specific TCR depth and breadth were not found to differ between the two schedules. Vaccinee samples were obtained from the UK trials COV001 and COV002, which included a single-blind randomized controlled phase 2/3 trial of AZD1222 (ChAdOx1 nCoV-19) in healthy adults. For TCRbeta chain sequencing, PBMC samples from trial participants were taken at day 0 and at day 28 after the second dose. The data originate from a study of T cell responses to AZD1222 COVID-19 vaccine (dated by TCRdb to the early 2020s). Study-level background: TCR sequencing was performed for 230 to 250 trial participants, of whom about 200 were given two doses of AZD1222 and around 25 were given two doses of MenACWY control vaccine. Trial participants were enrolled into age subgroups of 18-55, 56-69 and 70-plus years, which contained 148, 28 and 57 TCR-sequenced participants, respectively.

The CDR3 regions of human TCRbeta chains were analyzed by immunosequencing. Processing in the source paper ran as follows. TCRs in the repertoires were matched against a reference library of SARS-CoV-2-specific TCRs that had been generated with the MIRA antigen-specificity platform. Breadth was defined as the fraction of unique TCRs that were SARS-CoV-2-associated, and depth was defined as the fraction of total T cells that were SARS-CoV-2-associated. Using the MIRA data, each spike-specific TCR was mapped to the spike region that the TCR reacts to and placed in a CD4 or CD8 class. Log10-transformed breadth and depth values were compared by one-way ANOVA with Sidak's multiple comparisons tests. Sourced from immuneACCESS, this table was stored by TCRdb with only in-frame sequences that have V and J called. A share of the clones is absent; for the studies checked, an unresolved V gene accounts for under half, and the remainder has no known explanation. V and J calls plus clone size are reproduced from that table; the DNA served to infer D and trimming. The sample yields 95,000 to 150,000 clones; roughly nine tenths were counted once. Jointly, the top ten make up 3% of the sample.

The study at large found these results: Conclusions about previously exposed vaccinees are limited, since just 5 to 7 AZD1222 recipients were seropositive for SARS-CoV-2 at baseline. The 56-69-year group was small, and its depth increase did not reach significance, likely because of low power. CD4 TCRs associated with the vaccine covered the entire spike protein, and the dominant responses were in regions 160-218 and 743-854. Because no day 14 peak-response samples were available, the repertoires could be characterized only after the peak T cell response. A significant rise in spike-specific TCR breadth and depth was observed after two AZD1222 doses relative to day 0 and relative to MenACWY recipients. Participants were mostly white British and included more females than males, and it was suggested by the authors that clonal diversity may have been underestimated. Reportedly, almost half of the unique spike-specific TCRs recognized epitopes lying outside the regions that are mutated in the B.1.351 and B.1.1.7 variants.

CDR1 and CDR2 (SGHVS, FNYEAQ) derive from the germline V gene. Including cysteine and phenylalanine, the CDR3 has 16 amino acids. The DNA shown is the 48-base CDR3, in frame from base 1. The V end gives up 2 bases and the J end 4 bases, leaving 9 bases in the junction not matched to a gene. The sequence joins TRBV7-6 to TRBJ2-3; TRBD2 agrees with 7 junctional bases. The sample in question was peripheral blood, obtained 28 days after the second AZD1222 dose. This TCR was recovered from an adult who received the AZD1222 COVID-19 vaccine. The CDR3 is CASSLIGGGVADTQYF. The DNA sequence is TGTGCCAGCAGCTTAATCGGGGGAGGGGTTGCAGATACGCAGTATTTT.